This T cell receptor (beta chain) was found in a study of cytomegalovirus exposure and HLA in healthy donors. The protocol was immunoSEQ multiplex PCR, while the TCRdb copy is restricted to in-frame clones and leaves out a portion. The table lists around 200,000 clones, around 80% of them singletons. The J segment lost 5 bases and the V segment lost 6 bases, leaving 3 bases of the junction unmatched. CDR1 and CDR2 from the germline V gene are MDHEN and SYDVKM. The CDR3 is made up of 13 amino acids. This receptor was taken from a woman aged 25 to 45 in good health and CMV-seronegative. Sequenced input: PBMCs. The chain links TRBV28 to TRBJ1-2; 10 positions agree with TRBD1. The CDR3 coding sequence is TGTGCCAGCAGGAAGGGACAGGGGTATGGCTACACCTTC. As protein: CASRKGQGYGYTF.